The 13 T cell receptor beta chains below come from one sample, sequenced in a study of monozygotic twins with inflammatory bowel disease. TCRdb reanalyzed the 5' RACE reads, giving one entry per CDR3 protein sequence and no DNA. This sample's table has roughly 320,000 distinct CDR3 sequences. Sequenced input: blood. These receptors were taken from a human donor with ulcerative colitis or Crohn's disease, or a healthy co-twin of an affected twin (not recorded which).

The chain combines TRBV28 with TRBJ2-3; there is no DNA to check the TCRdb D call of TRBD2. Germline V gene sequence: CDR1 MDHEN, CDR2 SYDVKM. The CDR3 has 17 amino acids. CDR3 protein: CASSLAVFGLGGNTQYF.

This chain's CDR3 is CASSYKRDEQFF. The genes are TRBV7-2 and TRBJ2-1. Germline CDR1 is SGHTA and CDR2 is FQGNSA. The CDR3 contains 12 residues.

The chain has TRBV7-9 and TRBJ1-2. Germline V gene sequence: CDR1 SEHNR, CDR2 FQNEAQ (reference sequence). The CDR3 consists of 12 residues. This CDR3 reads CASSSSFGGYTF. Full variable domain (outside the CDR3, taken from reference TRBV7-9 and TRBJ1-2): DTGVSQNPRHKITKRGQNVTFRCDPISEHNRLYWYRQTLGQGPEFLTYFQNEAQLEKSRLLSDRFSAERPKGSFSTLEIQRTEQGDSAMYLCASSSSFGGYTFGSGTRLTVV.

The CDR3 protein is CASSPSGGTEAFF. The chain uses TRBV18 and TRBJ1-1. Germline V CDR1 and CDR2: KGHSH, LQKENI. The CDR3 consists of 13 residues.

The V and J genes are TRBV20-1 and TRBJ1-1. Looked up from germline, CDR1 is DFQATT and CDR2 is SNEGSKA (reference sequence). The CDR3 contains 16 residues. This CDR3 is CSATLVRGWSNTEAFF.

This chain uses TRBV7-9 with TRBJ1-6; TCRdb proposes TRBD1, but this gene call is untestable without DNA. Per the germline V gene, CDR1 is SEHNR and CDR2 is FQNEAQ (reference sequence). This CDR3 comprises 14 residues. CDR3 sequence: CASSSGRLNSPLHF.

The chain uses TRBV12-3 or TRBV12-4 and TRBJ2-1; the D call of TRBD2 rests on TCRdb alone, since no DNA is present to check it. CDR3 size: 15 residues. The CDR3: CASSLVLAGANEQFF.

The rearrangement uses TRBV20-1 and TRBJ1-5; as DNA is missing, the TRBD1 call by TCRdb cannot be tested. The CDR3 runs 16 residues. Germline CDR1 is DFQATT and CDR2 is SNEGSKA (reference sequence). The CDR3 loop is CSARVGGQGRNQPQHF.

The chain links TRBV7-3 to TRBJ2-7. CDR1 is SGHTA, CDR2 FQGTGA, per germline. The CDR3 loop spans 14 amino acids. This chain's CDR3 is CASSLDQASYEQYF. The full variable domain, with the rest looked up from reference TRBV7-3 and TRBJ2-7, is GAGVSQTPSNKVTEKGKYVELRCDPISGHTALYWYRQSLGQGPEFLIYFQGTGAADDSGLPNDRFFAVRPEGSVSTLKIQRTERGDSAVYLCASSLDQASYEQYFGPGTRLTVT.

The V call is TRBV4-1, the J call TRBJ2-1. The CDR3 runs 14 residues. Looked up from germline, CDR1 is MGHRA and CDR2 is YSYEKL. The CDR3 sequence is CASSQIGLYNEQFF.

V gene TRBV20-1 combines with J gene TRBJ2-7. The CDR3 totals 15 residues. Germline CDR1 DFQATT, CDR2 SNEGSKA (reference sequence). The CDR3 here is CSARDRPATIYEQYF.

This rearrangement joins TRBV20-1 to TRBJ2-3; absent DNA, TCRdb's TRBD1 call cannot be checked. The CDR3 covers 14 residues. Germline V gene data show CDR1 as DFQATT and CDR2 as SNEGSKA (reference sequence). CDR3: CSATLQGKADTQYF.

The chain links TRBV12-3 or TRBV12-4 to TRBJ2-7; TCRdb returns TRBD1, unconfirmable since there is no DNA. The CDR3 runs 13 residues. The chain's CDR3 is CASSSQTDNEQYF.